This TCR beta chain was profiled in a study of blood T cell repertoires in COVID-19. As for the study in general: Sites in the United States, Italy and Spain provided acute and convalescent COVID-19 samples. T cells, B-cell-depleted T cells, or PBMCs supplied cDNA or gDNA.

V was clipped by 1 base and J by 8 bases; unmatched bases: 15. CDR3 size: 17 residues. Germline V CDR1 and CDR2: SGHTA, FQGNSA. Authors' processing steps: Amplification from reference gene primers served as the basis for estimated nucleated cell counts. The data were produced by immunoSEQ multiplex PCR, yet TCRdb's version contains in-frame clones alone and is incomplete. V and J calls and clone size are copied from that table; D and trimming were computed from the DNA. Of some 130,000 clones in the sample, approximately 88% are singletons; the top ten hold over 9%. The chain uses TRBV7-2 and TRBJ1-2; 8 bases align to TRBD1. Sequencing used peripheral blood. This TCR was sampled from a man in his fifties or sixties with acute or convalescent COVID-19. The CDR3 is CASSLDGLQGVGGGYTF. CDR3 sequence (DNA): TGTGCCAGCAGCTTAGACGGCCTACAGGGGGTGGGGGGGGGCTACACCTTC.